Listed here are 7 T cell receptor beta chains from one sample, sequenced in a study of graft-versus-host responses after intestinal transplantation. The protocol was immunoSEQ multiplex PCR, while the TCRdb copy is restricted to in-frame clones and leaves out a portion. Of under 100,000 clones detected, 94% appear once; the ten largest clones hold roughly 0.17%. No antigens are known for them. Sequenced here: unstimulated CD4+ T cells sorted from spleen or lymph node cells, sampled before transplant. The source of these receptors is a human donor who was the organ donor for an intestinal transplant.

The CDR3 protein is CASSIGERGSQFF. The CDR3 nucleotides read TGTGCCAGTAGTATAGGCGAGCGGGGCAGTCAGTTCTTC. This chain uses TRBV19 with TRBJ2-1; 7 bases are a match to TRBD2. This CDR3 contains 13 residues. Germline-derived CDR1 and CDR2 are LNHDA and SQIVND (reference sequence). J was trimmed by 13 bases and V by 1 base; bases with no gene match: 7.

The chain links TRBV7-2 to TRBJ1-1, with no clear D. V lost 5 bases, J lost 0 bases, and 19 bases lay in between. The CDR3 contains 17 residues. CDR1 SGHTA and CDR2 FQGNSA come from the germline V gene. DNA for the CDR3: TGTGCCAGCAGCCCTAGCGTAGGATCCCCCATGAACACTGAAGCTTTCTTT. It codes for CASSPSVGSPMNTEAFF.

The chain is built from TRBV7-3 and TRBJ2-7; 10 nucleotides agree with TRBD1. The CDR3 length is 19 residues. The junction had 14 bases not matched to a gene; V was cut back by 0 bases and J by 3 bases. Germline CDR1 SGHTA, CDR2 FQGTGA. CDR3: CASSLTRHAGTGENYEQYF. The DNA for the CDR3 is TGTGCCAGCAGCTTAACCCGTCACGCCGGGACAGGGGAGAACTACGAGCAGTACTTC.

CDR3 in amino acids: CASRRQGTFNSPLHF. The DNA for the CDR3 is TGTGCCAGCAGGAGACAGGGGACCTTTAATTCACCCCTCCACTTT. This chain connects TRBV27 to TRBJ1-6; 8 nucleotides line up with TRBD1. CDR1 is MNHEY and CDR2 is SMNVEV in the germline V gene (reference sequence). V shed 6 bases, J shed 6 bases, and the junction held 7 bases outside the gene matches. The CDR3 extends over 15 amino acids.

The V call is TRBV20-1, the J call TRBJ2-5; D is uncertain. Germline V gene sequence: CDR1 DFQATT, CDR2 SNEGSKA (reference sequence). The V end was cut by 5 bases, the J end by 5 bases, with 9 bases between. CDR3 length: 11 amino acids. The chain's CDR3 is CSAPKWETQYF. The CDR3, as DNA: TGCAGTGCTCCAAAGTGGGAGACCCAGTACTTC.

The chain is built from TRBV11-3 and TRBJ2-1; D uncertain. Germline CDR1 reads SGHNT; CDR2 reads YENEEA. The CDR3 spans 14 residues. Trimming removed 5 bases at V and 8 bases at J, with 16 bases between. In DNA, the CDR3 is TGTGCCAGCAGCCCCCCGGGTAGGATCTATGAGCAGTTCTTC. It specifies CASSPPGRIYEQFF.

This rearrangement joins TRBV14 to TRBJ1-1; 9 nucleotides match TRBD1. The trim removed 3 bases at V and 2 bases at J, leaving 10 bases unmatched. The CDR3 length is 17 residues. CDR1 and CDR2 from the germline V gene are SGHDN and FVKESK. This CDR3 is CASSQGVAGQGNTEAFF. The CDR3 DNA reads as TGTGCCAGCAGCCAGGGGGTGGCGGGACAGGGAAACACTGAAGCTTTCTTT.